This TCR beta chain was identified in a study of blood T cell repertoires in COVID-19. Background on the study: From the United States, Italy and Spain came samples of acute and convalescent COVID-19. Nucleic acid was either cDNA or gDNA, and it came from T cells, B-cell-depleted T cells, or PBMCs.

V was clipped by 6 bases and J by 3 bases; unmatched bases: 5. The length of the CDR3 is 15 residues. CDR1 is MRHNA, CDR2 SNTAGT, per germline. Under the authors' procedure: Scientists estimated how many nucleated cells there were by amplifying reference gene primers. Using immunoSEQ multiplex PCR, the repertoire was profiled, and TCRdb retains in-frame clones only, with some absent. The V and J calls and clone size come from that table; D and trimming were worked out from the DNA. The sample yields some 130,000 clones, 55% to 75% seen once. This clonotype originated in a woman aged 65 to 85 with acute or convalescent COVID-19. Material for sequencing was peripheral blood. The rearrangement links TRBV6-4 to TRBJ2-1; 10 nucleotides align to TRBD2. The DNA for the CDR3 is TGTGCCAGCAGCCTCATAGCGGGGGGCTACAATGAGCAGTTCTTC. It encodes CASSLIAGGYNEQFF.